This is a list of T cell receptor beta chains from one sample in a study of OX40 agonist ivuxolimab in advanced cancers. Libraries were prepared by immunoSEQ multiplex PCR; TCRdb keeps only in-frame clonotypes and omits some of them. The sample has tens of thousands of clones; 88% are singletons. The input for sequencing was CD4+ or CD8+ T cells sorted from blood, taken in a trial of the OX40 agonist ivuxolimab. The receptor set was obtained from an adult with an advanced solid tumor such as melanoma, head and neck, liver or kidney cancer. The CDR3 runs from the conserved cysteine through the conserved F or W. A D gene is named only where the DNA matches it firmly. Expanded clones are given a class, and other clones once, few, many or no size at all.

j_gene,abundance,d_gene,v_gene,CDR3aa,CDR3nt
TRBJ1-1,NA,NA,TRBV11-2,CASSLGYGTEAFF,TGTGCCAGCAGCTTAGGTTATGGTACTGAAGCTTTCTTT
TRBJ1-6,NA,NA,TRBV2,CASSEIVGSGNSPLHF,TGTGCCAGCAGTGAAATCGTCGGGAGTGGAAATTCACCCCTCCACTTT
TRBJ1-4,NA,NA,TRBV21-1,CASSARVPFPGLGEKLFF,TGTGCCAGCAGCGCCAGGGTCCCATTCCCAGGCCTCGGTGAAAAACTGTTTTTT
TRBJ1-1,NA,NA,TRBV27,CASSFNGPGLMNTEAFF,TGTGCCAGCAGTTTCAACGGTCCAGGACTAATGAACACTGAAGCTTTCTTT
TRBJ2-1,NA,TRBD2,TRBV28,CASSTSSGGNRIHEQFF,TGTGCCAGCAGTACCTCTAGCGGGGGGAATAGAATCCATGAGCAGTTCTTC
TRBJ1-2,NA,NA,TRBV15,CATSRDPLEGWLYGYTF,TGTGCCACCAGCAGAGATCCACTGGAGGGGTGGCTATATGGCTACACCTTC
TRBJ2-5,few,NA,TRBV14,CASSSKGGGTQYF,TGTGCCAGCAGCTCCAAGGGCGGTGGGACCCAGTACTTC
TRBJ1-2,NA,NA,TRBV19,CASSPGRANYGYTF,TGTGCCAGTAGCCCTGGACGGGCTAACTATGGCTACACCTTC
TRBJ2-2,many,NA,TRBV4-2,CASSPLGNTGELFF,TGTGCCAGCAGCCCCTTAGGAAACACCGGGGAGCTGTTTTTT
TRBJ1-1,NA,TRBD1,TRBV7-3,CASSLTQGATEAFF,TGTGCCAGCAGCTTAACCCAGGGGGCCACTGAAGCTTTCTTT
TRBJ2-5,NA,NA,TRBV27,CASSRSEDSETQYF,TGTGCCAGCAGTCGCTCGGAGGACTCAGAGACCCAGTACTTC
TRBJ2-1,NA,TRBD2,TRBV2,CASSDALAGGPRGEQFF,TGTGCCAGCAGTGACGCACTAGCGGGGGGTCCTCGGGGTGAGCAGTTCTTC